The next 18 T cell receptor beta chains were all read from a single sample in a study of cytomegalovirus exposure and HLA in healthy donors. The PCR had 60 Vbeta and 13 Jbeta primers. Generated by immunoSEQ multiplex PCR, the TCRdb table keeps only in-frame clones and is missing some. The sample has around 140,000 clones; around four fifths are singletons. Specimen: PBMCs. The receptor source for this set is a woman in her fifties or sixties in good health and CMV-seropositive.

CDR3 in DNA: TGTGCCACAGGACTAGCGGAAAACTACGAGCAGTACTTC. Protein product: CATGLAENYEQYF. The chain joins TRBV15 to TRBJ2-5; 10 positions agree with TRBD2. The J call is in doubt because the DNA end fits TRBJ2-7 better. The CDR3 is 13 residues long. The V gene's germline CDR1 is LNHNV and CDR2 YYDKDF (reference sequence).

The rearrangement uses TRBV28 and TRBJ1-1; 7 positions match TRBD1. Germline V CDR1 and CDR2: MDHEN, SYDVKM. The V segment lost 5 bases and the J segment 5 bases; nucleotides outside the gene matches: 2. The CDR3 is made up of 12 amino acids. The CDR3 DNA sequence: TGTGCCAGCAGTACAGGGGCTACTGAAGCTTTCTTT. This sequence encodes CASSTGATEAFF.

V and J are TRBV7-9 and TRBJ1-4; the match to TRBD1 covers 7 bases. The J segment lost 3 bases and the V segment lost 3 bases, leaving 7 bases of the junction unmatched. Germline CDR1 reads SEHNR; CDR2 reads FQNEAQ (reference sequence). This CDR3 comprises 16 residues. CDR3 residues: CASSLRRGTANEKLFF. Written as DNA, the CDR3 is TGTGCCAGCAGCTTGCGCCGGGGGACAGCTAATGAAAAACTGTTTTTT.

The chain couples TRBV5-5 to TRBJ1-2; possible D gene TRBD1, 6 bases. The ends were cut back, 4 bases at V and 6 bases at J, with 10 bases in the middle. In germline, CDR1 is SGHKS, CDR2 YYEKEE (reference sequence). CDR3 length: 12 residues. The CDR3: CASSPDRHGYTF. The CDR3 DNA sequence: TGTGCCAGCAGCCCCGACAGGCATGGCTACACCTTC.

The chain joins TRBV7-2 to TRBJ2-3; D may be TRBD1 (6 bases). CDR1 and CDR2 from the germline V gene are SGHTA and FQGNSA. The V gene lost 8 bases and the J gene lost 5 bases, with 11 bases spanning the gap. The CDR3 extends over 12 amino acids. Written as DNA, the CDR3 is TGTGCCAGCGGTCTAGGGGGAGATACGCAGTATTTT. Translated: CASGLGGDTQYF.

The V gene is TRBV6-5, the J gene TRBJ1-1; 8 positions match TRBD1. Germline assignment: CDR1 MNHEY and CDR2 SVGAGI. This CDR3 is 15 amino acids long. Germline trimming cut 5 bases from V and 6 bases from J; bases unmatched to any gene: 11. CDR3 DNA: TGTGCCAGCAGTCGCCCCGGACAGGGAGGATCTGAAGCTTTCTTT. It codes for CASSRPGQGGSEAFF.

The chain uses TRBV5-4 and TRBJ2-1; 7 positions match TRBD2. CDR1 and CDR2 from the germline V gene are SGHNT and YYREEE (reference sequence). With V trimmed by 5 bases and J by 7 bases, 3 bases remained unmatched. The CDR3 has 12 amino acids. CDR3 nucleotide sequence: TGTGCCAGCAGTAGGGAGGGGAATGAGCAGTTCTTC. This codes for CASSREGNEQFF.

The chain links TRBV5-1 to TRBJ2-5; D is perhaps TRBD1 (6 bases). The germline gives CDR1 SGHRS, CDR2 YFSETQ. The CDR3 loop spans 13 amino acids. Trimming left V 5 bases short and J 5 bases short, with 13 bases between. The CDR3 protein is CASSPAGVETQYF. DNA for the CDR3: TGCGCCAGCAGTCCCGCAGGGGTGGAGACCCAGTACTTC.

The rearrangement joins TRBV30 to TRBJ2-5; D not resolved. CDR3 length: 13 residues. Germline V gene lookup returns CDR1 GTSNPN and CDR2 SVGIG (reference sequence). V was trimmed by 0 bases and J by 5 bases, leaving 10 bases between them. The chain's CDR3 is CAWSVAIRETQYF. DNA for the CDR3: TGTGCCTGGAGTGTCGCCATACGGGAGACCCAGTACTTC.

Here the CDR3 reads CASRAGASYGYTF. The CDR3 DNA reads TGCGCCAGCAGAGCGGGCGCGTCCTATGGCTACACCTTC. J is TRBJ1-2 and V is TRBV5-1; unclear D gene. Trimming stripped 5 bases from V and 4 bases from J, with 12 bases between. Germline assignment: CDR1 SGHRS and CDR2 YFSETQ. The CDR3 loop spans 13 amino acids. Full variable domain (rest looked up from reference TRBV5-1 and TRBJ1-2): KAGVTQTPRYLIKTRGQQVTLSCSPISGHRSVSWYQQTPGQGLQFLFEYFSETQRNKGNFPGRFSGRQFSNSRSEMNVSTLELGDSALYLCASRAGASYGYTFGSGTRLTVV.

The rearrangement joins TRBV19 to TRBJ2-3; 9 bases match TRBD2. The germline V gene has CDR1 LNHDA and CDR2 SQIVND (reference sequence). With V trimmed by 3 bases and J by 4 bases, 5 bases remained unmatched. This CDR3 is 15 amino acids long. The CDR3 bases are TGTGCCAGTAGTATTGAGGCGGGGGGGGCAGATACGCAGTATTTT. It yields the protein CASSIEAGGADTQYF.

The V call is TRBV7-9, the J call TRBJ2-1; possibly TRBD1 for D (6 bases). Germline loops: CDR1 SEHNR, CDR2 FQNEAQ (reference sequence). The CDR3 extends over 13 amino acids. The V gene lost 5 bases and the J gene lost 10 bases, with 15 bases spanning the gap. CDR3 nucleotide sequence: TGTGCCAGCAGCACCAGGACAGCTGGCGAGCAGTTCTTC. Protein product: CASSTRTAGEQFF. The whole variable domain, remainder taken from reference TRBV7-9 and TRBJ2-1, is DTGVSQNPRHKITKRGQNVTFRCDPISEHNRLYWYRQTLGQGPEFLTYFQNEAQLEKSRLLSDRFSAERPKGSFSTLEIQRTEQGDSAMYLCASSTRTAGEQFFGPGTRLTVL.

V usage is TRBV5-1 and J usage is TRBJ2-3, with TRBD2 as a possible D gene (6 bases). The CDR3 sequence is 12 residues long. Trimming shortened V by 7 bases and J by 8 bases, and 14 bases separated the two germline ends. Germline-derived CDR1 and CDR2 are SGHRS and YFSETQ. CDR3 sequence (DNA): TGCGCCAGCGCGATCACCGGGGGTACGCAGTATTTT. Translating gives CASAITGGTQYF.

J is TRBJ2-7 and V is TRBV30, with D perhaps matching TRBD2 (6 bases). Trimming stripped 5 bases from V and 4 bases from J, with 15 bases between. Looked up from germline, CDR1 is GTSNPN and CDR2 is SVGIG (reference sequence). This CDR3 is built from 13 residues. The CDR3 coding sequence is TGTGCCTGGGCCGCGGGATTACTGTACGAGCAGTACTTC. The encoded protein is CAWAAGLLYEQYF.

V is TRBV7-9 and J is TRBJ2-3; 8 nucleotides match TRBD2. Germline lookup yields CDR1 SEHNR and CDR2 FQNEAQ (reference sequence). CDR3 length: 18 amino acids. Trimming cost V 3 bases and J 2 bases; bases outside gene matches: 13. CDR3 loop: CASSFSLSGSEVTDTQYF. For the CDR3, the DNA is TGTGCCAGCAGCTTTTCCCTCAGCGGGAGCGAGGTCACAGATACGCAGTATTTT.

V is TRBV14 and J is TRBJ2-7, with D unresolved. V was pared by 5 bases and J by 2 bases, with 13 bases between. Germline CDR1 and CDR2: SGHDN and FVKESK. CDR3 length: 14 amino acids. DNA for the CDR3: TGTGCCAGCAGCTCGGCGCGGATTACCTACGAGCAGTACTTC. Amino acid sequence: CASSSARITYEQYF. The full variable domain, rest sourced from reference TRBV14 and TRBJ2-7, is EAGVTQFPSHSVIEKGQTVTLRCDPISGHDNLYWYRRVMGKEIKFLLHFVKESKQDESGMPNNRFLAERTGGTYSTLKVQPAELEDSGVYFCASSSARITYEQYFGPGTRLTVT.

The chain has TRBV4-1 and TRBJ2-1; possibly TRBD2 for D (6 bases). The CDR3 totals 17 residues. The germline V gene encodes CDR1 MGHRA and CDR2 YSYEKL. V was trimmed by 0 bases and J by 5 bases, leaving 17 bases between them. The CDR3 DNA reads TGCGCCAGCAGCCAAGAGGACTGGACGGGAGACCACAATGAGCAGTTCTTC. Translated, it gives CASSQEDWTGDHNEQFF.

This clone occurred once. V and J are TRBV7-6 and TRBJ2-7; D is perhaps TRBD1 (6 bases). CDR1 and CDR2 from the germline V gene are SGHVS and FNYEAQ. The V and J ends lost 2 bases and 4 bases respectively, with 6 bases between them. This CDR3 is 12 amino acids long. This CDR3 is CASSLRGYEQYF. The CDR3 bases are TGTGCCAGCAGCTTAAGGGGGTACGAGCAGTACTTC.